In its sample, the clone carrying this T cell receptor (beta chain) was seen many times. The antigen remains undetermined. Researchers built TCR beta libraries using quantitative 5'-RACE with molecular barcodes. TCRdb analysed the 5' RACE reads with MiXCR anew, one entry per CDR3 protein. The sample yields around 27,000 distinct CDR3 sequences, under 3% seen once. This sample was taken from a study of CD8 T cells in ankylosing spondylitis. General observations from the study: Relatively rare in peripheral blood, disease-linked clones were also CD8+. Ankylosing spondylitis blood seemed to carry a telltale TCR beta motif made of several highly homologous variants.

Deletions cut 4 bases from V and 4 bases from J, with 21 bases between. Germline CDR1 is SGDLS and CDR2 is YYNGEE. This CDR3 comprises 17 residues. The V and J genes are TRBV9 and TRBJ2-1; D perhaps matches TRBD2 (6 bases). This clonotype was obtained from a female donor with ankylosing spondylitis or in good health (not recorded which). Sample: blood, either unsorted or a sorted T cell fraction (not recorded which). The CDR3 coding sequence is TGTGCCAGCAGCCCTCTGGCTGTCTCGAGCGGGTACAATGAGCAGTTCTTC. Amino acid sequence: CASSPLAVSSGYNEQFF.